This T cell receptor (beta chain) was observed in a study of T cell responses to AZD1222 COVID-19 vaccine. Broader study findings: Reportedly, nearly half the spike-specific TCRs target unmutated variant regions. Increases in Spike-specific TCR breadth and depth were seen after two AZD1222 doses.

The assay was immunoSEQ multiplex PCR, and TCRdb's table has in-frame clones only and misses some. The sample shows roughly 130,000 clones, around 84% of them seen only once. This CDR3 is built from 19 residues. J gave up 2 bases and V 3 bases, and 9 bases lay outside the gene matches. Germline loops: CDR1 MNHNS, CDR2 SASEGT. Comments on this clone: What it recognizes is unknown.

Sequencing used peripheral blood, obtained on day 0 of AZD1222 vaccination. This receptor was taken from an adult in good health. The V gene is TRBV6-1, the J gene TRBJ2-5, with 16 bases matching TRBD2. The chain's CDR3 is CASSEGLAGGLYFQETQYF. CDR3 bases: TGTGCCAGCAGTGAGGGACTAGCGGGAGGGCTTTATTTTCAAGAGACCCAGTACTTC.